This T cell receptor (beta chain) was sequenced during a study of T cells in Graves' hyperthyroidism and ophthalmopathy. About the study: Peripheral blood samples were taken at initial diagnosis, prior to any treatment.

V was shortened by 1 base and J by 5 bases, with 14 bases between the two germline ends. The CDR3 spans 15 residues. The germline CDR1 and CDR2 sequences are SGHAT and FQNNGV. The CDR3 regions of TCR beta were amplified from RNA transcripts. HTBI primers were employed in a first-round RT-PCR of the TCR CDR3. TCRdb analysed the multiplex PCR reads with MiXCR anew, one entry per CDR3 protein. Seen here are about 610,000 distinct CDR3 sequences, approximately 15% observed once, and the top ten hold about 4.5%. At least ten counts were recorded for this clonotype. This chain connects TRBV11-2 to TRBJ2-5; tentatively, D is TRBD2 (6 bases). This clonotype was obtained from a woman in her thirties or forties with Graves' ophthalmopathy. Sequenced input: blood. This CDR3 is CASSLAVASAETQYF. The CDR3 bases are TGTGCCAGCAGCTTAGCGGTCGCTAGCGCGGAGACCCAGTACTTC.